The present T cell receptor (beta chain) was sequenced within a study of graft-versus-host responses after intestinal transplantation. The repertoire was sequenced with immunoSEQ multiplex PCR; TCRdb's copy has only in-frame clones and lacks some. The data contain approximately 70,000 clones, 89% of them singletons. With respect to this clone: Its specificity is not known.

The TCR comes from a human donor who received an intestinal transplant. The source material was unstimulated CD8+ T cells sorted from spleen or lymph node cells, sampled before intestinal transplant.

CDR3 in amino acids: CASSQPGGIGEQFF. The CDR3 bases are TGCGCCAGCAGCCAGCCAGGAGGCATCGGTGAGCAGTTCTTC. This chain joins TRBV4-1 and TRBJ2-1, with TRBD2 as a possible D gene (5 bases). The CDR3 totals 14 residues. Germline lookup yields CDR1 MGHRA and CDR2 YSYEKL. Trimming took off 3 bases at V and 9 bases at J, with 15 bases between the two ends.